Shown below are 19 T cell receptor beta chains from a single sample sequenced in a study of cytomegalovirus exposure and HLA in healthy donors. TCRdb's table, derived via immunoSEQ multiplex PCR, lists solely in-frame clones and lacks some. This sample has about 120,000 clones, with about nine tenths found just once. The sequenced sample consisted of PBMCs. These receptors came from a young woman in good health and CMV-seronegative.

The rearrangement links TRBV5-4 to TRBJ2-3; D gene unclear. Trimming removed 3 bases from V and 5 bases from J, with 13 bases in between. This CDR3 contains 14 residues. Germline assignment: CDR1 SGHNT and CDR2 YYREEE (reference sequence). The CDR3 protein is CASSSSASGDTQYF. As DNA, the CDR3 is TGTGCCAGCAGCTCTAGTGCTTCGGGAGATACGCAGTATTTT.

This clone was recorded once. V is TRBV27 and J is TRBJ2-3; 7 bases map to TRBD2. The J segment lost 4 bases and the V segment lost 5 bases, leaving 15 bases of the junction unmatched. Germline V gives CDR1 MNHEY, CDR2 SMNVEV (reference sequence). The CDR3 runs 17 residues. The CDR3 region is CASSPRLSAGAPDTQYF. CDR3 in DNA: TGTGCCAGCAGTCCCCGATTATCGGCGGGAGCCCCAGATACGCAGTATTTT.

V is TRBV25-1 and J is TRBJ2-2, with 11 bases identical to TRBD2. Germline CDR1 MGHDK, CDR2 SYGVNS. The CDR3 is made up of 15 amino acids. V shed 10 bases and J 0 bases; nucleotides not matched to a gene: 4. The CDR3 reads CATMTSGANTGELFF. DNA of the CDR3: TGTGCCACCATGACTAGCGGGGCGAACACCGGGGAGCTGTTTTTT.

The chain carries TRBV29-1 and TRBJ2-7; 9 bases align to TRBD2. The ends lost 6 bases at V and 4 bases at J; junction bases unmatched: 13. Germline V gene sequence: CDR1 SQVTM, CDR2 ANQGSEA. The CDR3 consists of 15 residues. DNA of the CDR3: TGCAGCGTAATTCCCTCCGGGACTAGCAGATACGAGCAGTACTTC. It codes for CSVIPSGTSRYEQYF.

The genes are TRBV6-6 and TRBJ1-2; possible D gene TRBD1, 5 bases. V lost 8 bases, J lost 3 bases, and 19 bases lay in between. CDR3 length: 15 amino acids. The germline CDR1 and CDR2 sequences are MNHNY and SVGAGI (reference sequence). The CDR3 loop is CASYGPTDKHYGYTF. The DNA for the CDR3 is TGTGCCAGCTACGGACCCACGGACAAACACTATGGCTACACCTTC.

V gene TRBV5-1 combines with J gene TRBJ2-7; 10 bases are a match to TRBD2. This CDR3 region has 14 residues. The J segment lost 2 bases and the V segment lost 2 bases, leaving 1 base of the junction unmatched. Germline CDR1 SGHRS, CDR2 YFSETQ. CDR3: CASSFSGGAYEQYF. CDR3 coding DNA: TGCGCCAGCAGCTTCAGCGGGGGGGCCTACGAGCAGTACTTC. Variable domain in full (rest from reference TRBV5-1 and TRBJ2-7): KAGVTQTPRYLIKTRGQQVTLSCSPISGHRSVSWYQQTPGQGLQFLFEYFSETQRNKGNFPGRFSGRQFSNSRSEMNVSTLELGDSALYLCASSFSGGAYEQYFGPGTRLTVT.

The sample holds a few counts of this clone. This sequence joins TRBV4-3 and TRBJ1-4; maybe TRBD1 (6 bases). Germline CDR1 reads LGHNA; CDR2 reads YSLEER. Trimming took off 1 base at V and 5 bases at J, with 8 bases between the two ends. The CDR3 runs 14 residues. The CDR3 DNA sequence: TGCGCCAGCAGCCAAGGGGGGCCGAATGAAAAACTGTTTTTT. Residues: CASSQGGPNEKLFF.

The V call is TRBV6-1, the J call TRBJ2-1, with 9 bases matching TRBD1. Germline V gene lookup returns CDR1 MNHNS and CDR2 SASEGT. The CDR3 extends over 14 amino acids. V lost 6 bases to trimming and J lost 5 bases; unmatched junction nucleotides: 5. For the CDR3, the DNA is TGTGCCAGCAGGGACAGGGGAAGGAACAATGAGCAGTTCTTC. Translation: CASRDRGRNNEQFF.

The gene calls are TRBV4-2 and TRBJ1-1; perhaps TRBD1 as D (5 bases). The germline V and J ends were trimmed by 3 bases and 1 base, with 12 bases remaining between them. Per germline, CDR1 LGHNA and CDR2 YNFKEQ. This CDR3 contains 15 residues. The CDR3 here is CASSQKQATNTEAFF. The CDR3, as DNA: TGTGCCAGCAGCCAGAAACAGGCTACGAACACTGAAGCTTTCTTT.

The gene calls are TRBV7-2 and TRBJ1-2; 7 bases map to TRBD1. Per the germline V gene, CDR1 is SGHTA and CDR2 is FQGNSA. The CDR3 runs to 15 residues. V trimming: 5 bases; J trimming: 6 bases; junction bases outside the gene matches: 12. For the CDR3, the DNA is TGTGCCAGCAGCACACACAGGGGAACAGAGAATGGCTACACCTTC. This codes for CASSTHRGTENGYTF.

The V call is TRBV5-1, the J call TRBJ1-4; 8 bases fit TRBD1. With 0 bases clipped from V and 5 bases from J, the junction kept 3 bases outside the gene matches. Germline CDR1 SGHRS, CDR2 YFSETQ. The CDR3 length is 15 residues. The CDR3 loop reads CASSLADRGNEKLFF. Written as DNA, the CDR3 is TGCGCCAGCAGCTTGGCAGACAGGGGCAATGAAAAACTGTTTTTT.

Here the CDR3 DNA reads TGCGCCAGCAGCCAAGGGGATGGACAGGCCAATCAGCCCCAGCATTTT. Its protein product is CASSQGDGQANQPQHF. The chain couples TRBV4-1 to TRBJ1-5, with 7 bases identical to TRBD1. The CDR3 runs to 16 residues. V was clipped by 1 base and J by 3 bases; unmatched bases: 6. CDR1 and CDR2 (germline): MGHRA, YSYEKL.

This chain connects TRBV30 to TRBJ2-1; 7 bases fit TRBD2. With 0 bases clipped from V and 2 bases from J, the junction kept 10 bases outside the gene matches. Per the germline V gene, CDR1 is GTSNPN and CDR2 is SVGIG (reference sequence). The CDR3 length is 17 residues. CDR3 sequence (DNA): TGTGCCTGGAGTGTACGGCGGGGCGGGAGTACCTACAATGAGCAGTTCTTC. Amino acids: CAWSVRRGGSTYNEQFF.

The V call is TRBV5-4, the J call TRBJ1-4, with D maybe TRBD1 (5 bases). V was trimmed by 3 bases and J by 8 bases, leaving 17 bases between them. Germline-derived CDR1 and CDR2 are SGHNT and YYREEE (reference sequence). There are 15 residues in the CDR3. The CDR3 DNA follows: TGTGCCAGCAGCTCGAGCCGGGGGGAAGGAGAAAAACTGTTTTTT. It is translated as CASSSSRGEGEKLFF.

This rearrangement joins TRBV10-2 to TRBJ2-2; 12 bases line up with TRBD1. The CDR3 sequence is 14 residues long. The V and J ends lost 5 bases and 6 bases, in that order; junction bases with no gene match: 1. Germline V CDR1 and CDR2: WSHSY, SAAADI. The CDR3 region is CASSWDRGPGELFF. CDR3 DNA: TGCGCCAGCAGTTGGGACAGGGGGCCCGGGGAGCTGTTTTTT.

In DNA, the CDR3 is TGTGCCAGCAGTTTACCCGGACTAGAAAAACTGTTTTTT. It translates to CASSLPGLEKLFF. The chain couples TRBV28 to TRBJ1-4; D is undetermined. Germline V gene data show CDR1 as MDHEN and CDR2 as SYDVKM. This CDR3 has 13 amino acids. V lost 2 bases, J lost 8 bases, and 9 bases lay in between.

The chain carries TRBV9 and TRBJ2-1; D remains unclear. The germline V gene encodes CDR1 SGDLS and CDR2 YYNGEE. This CDR3 spans 18 amino acids. Trimming removed 3 bases at V and 0 bases at J, with 19 bases between. CDR3 sequence reads: CASSGQYETLSSYNEQFF. The CDR3 bases are TGTGCCAGCAGCGGCCAATATGAGACACTGAGCTCCTACAATGAGCAGTTCTTC.

This rearrangement joins TRBV9 to TRBJ2-7; the match to TRBD2 covers 8 bases. The germline CDR1 and CDR2 sequences are SGDLS and YYNGEE. The V gene end was trimmed by 0 bases and the J gene end by 4 bases; junction bases not matched to a gene: 6. The CDR3 extends over 15 amino acids. The chain's CDR3 is CASSVAPGGGYEQYF. CDR3 nucleotide sequence: TGTGCCAGCAGCGTAGCCCCCGGCGGGGGGTACGAGCAGTACTTC.

The V and J genes are TRBV6-1 and TRBJ1-4; maybe TRBD1 (5 bases). Germline loops: CDR1 MNHNS, CDR2 SASEGT. Between the trimmed V and J ends, which lost 3 bases and 7 bases, there was a span of 15 bases. This CDR3 has 15 residues. The CDR3 protein is CASSEGLLGSEKLFF. CDR3 bases: TGTGCCAGCAGTGAGGGACTCCTCGGGAGTGAAAAACTGTTTTTT.